The 26 T cell receptor beta chains given below trace back to one sample, sequenced in a study of chemoradiotherapy in HPV16-positive cancers. Assay: immunoSEQ multiplex PCR; the TCRdb copy retains only in-frame clones and omits some. Found here are about 7,800 clones, less than 75% of them singletons; the top ten hold 30% to 40%. Sample collection occurred from a patient who underwent chemoradiotherapy. The receptors here all came from a human donor with HPV-associated anogenital cancer.

The chain joins TRBV6-4 to TRBJ2-2; no clear D. The V and J ends lost 11 bases and 3 bases respectively, with 16 bases between them. Germline V gene data show CDR1 as MRHNA and CDR2 as SNTAGT. The CDR3 contains 14 residues. Here the CDR3 reads CACLGPDYTGELFF. The CDR3 nucleotides are TGTGCCTGCCTCGGACCAGACTACACCGGGGAGCTGTTTTTT.

This clone was picked up one time. The chain couples TRBV9 to TRBJ2-3; tentative D call: TRBD2 (5 bases). The CDR3 has 16 residues. CDR1 is SGDLS and CDR2 is YYNGEE in the germline V gene. Trimming stripped 0 bases from V and 6 bases from J, with 17 bases between. The CDR3 protein is CASSVDPTGFGDTQYF. The CDR3 DNA follows: TGTGCCAGCAGCGTAGACCCCACGGGGTTCGGGGATACGCAGTATTTT.

V and J are TRBV7-8 and TRBJ1-4; no clear D gene. CDR1 and CDR2 (germline): SGHVS, FQNEAQ. CDR3 size: 15 residues. Between the trimmed V and J ends, which lost 5 bases and 2 bases, there was a span of 12 bases. The CDR3 reads CASSPSGFTNEKLFF. The CDR3, as DNA: TGTGCCAGCAGCCCGAGCGGTTTCACTAATGAAAAACTGTTTTTT.

The chain has TRBV30 and TRBJ2-5; D uncertain. This CDR3 is built from 11 residues. From germline, CDR1 is GTSNPN and CDR2 SVGIG (reference sequence). V was cut by 0 bases and J by 5 bases, with 4 bases left in between. The CDR3 sequence is CAWSVSETQYF. CDR3 DNA: TGTGCCTGGAGTGTATCCGAGACCCAGTACTTC.

In DNA, the CDR3 is TGCGCCAGCAGCGAAGCTGACAGGGGGCGCTCTCGTGGCTACACCTTC. It specifies CASSEADRGRSRGYTF. The chain is built from TRBV5-1 and TRBJ1-2; 10 nucleotides align to TRBD1. The CDR3 extends over 16 amino acids. From germline, CDR1 is SGHRS and CDR2 YFSETQ. V lost 4 bases to trimming and J lost 7 bases; unmatched junction nucleotides: 13. Full variable domain (rest looked up from reference TRBV5-1 and TRBJ1-2): KAGVTQTPRYLIKTRGQQVTLSCSPISGHRSVSWYQQTPGQGLQFLFEYFSETQRNKGNFPGRFSGRQFSNSRSEMNVSTLELGDSALYLCASSEADRGRSRGYTFGSGTRLTVV.

The V call is TRBV2, the J call TRBJ2-3; weak D call: TRBD2 (5 bases). The CDR3 extends over 15 amino acids. Germline CDR1 reads SNHLY; CDR2 reads FYNNEI. V lost 0 bases and J 4 bases, leaving 11 bases between the germline ends. Written as DNA, the CDR3 is TGTGCCAGCAGTGAAGCGCTTAGCGCCGCAGATACGCAGTATTTT. Encoded protein: CASSEALSAADTQYF.

V usage is TRBV5-1 and J usage is TRBJ1-3; D is unclear. The CDR3 is 14 amino acids. V was pared by 3 bases and J by 8 bases, with 15 bases between. Germline assignment: CDR1 SGHRS and CDR2 YFSETQ. The CDR3, as DNA: TGCGCCAGCAGCTCTGGATTTACCCGGGACACCATATATTTT. Protein sequence: CASSSGFTRDTIYF. Drawing the rest from reference TRBV5-1 and TRBJ1-3, the complete variable domain is KAGVTQTPRYLIKTRGQQVTLSCSPISGHRSVSWYQQTPGQGLQFLFEYFSETQRNKGNFPGRFSGRQFSNSRSEMNVSTLELGDSALYLCASSSGFTRDTIYFGEGSWLTVV.

The rearrangement links TRBV5-5 to TRBJ2-3, with 9 bases that match TRBD2. Germline V lookup: CDR1 SGHKS, CDR2 YYEKEE (reference sequence). The CDR3 runs to 17 residues. Trimming took 8 bases from V and 1 from J; bases not matched to a gene: 14. In DNA, the CDR3 is TGTGCCAGTAACCGCGGGACACGACTAGCGGGCACAGATACGCAGTATTTT. This translates into CASNRGTRLAGTDTQYF.

This chain links TRBV18 with TRBJ1-1, with D possibly TRBD1 on 5 matching bases. Germline V lookup: CDR1 KGHSH, CDR2 LQKENI. The V gene lost 3 bases and the J gene lost 3 bases, with 14 bases spanning the gap. The CDR3 has 15 amino acids. The DNA of the CDR3 is TGTGCCAGCTCACCTCCCCGCGCGGGGCACACTGAAGCTTTCTTT. It is translated as CASSPPRAGHTEAFF.

The rearrangement joins TRBV10-2 to TRBJ2-5, with 8 positions matching TRBD1. V was pared by 1 base and J by 4 bases, with 5 bases of the junction left unmatched. The V gene's germline CDR1 is WSHSY and CDR2 SAAADI. The CDR3 sequence is 15 residues long. The CDR3 loop is CASSEFRTGTETQYF. For the CDR3, the DNA is TGCGCCAGCAGTGAGTTCAGGACAGGGACAGAGACCCAGTACTTC.

This clone was picked up one time. V is TRBV7-2 and J is TRBJ2-1; TRBD2 matches 10 bases. CDR3 length: 14 residues. CDR1 and CDR2 from the germline V gene are SGHTA and FQGNSA. Germline trimming cut 5 bases from V and 10 bases from J; bases unmatched to any gene: 8. CDR3 DNA: TGTGCCAGCAGCCCGCCGGGACTAGCGTTCGAGCAGTTCTTC. It yields the protein CASSPPGLAFEQFF.

This chain links TRBV6-5 with TRBJ1-6; possibly TRBD1 for D (5 bases). The CDR3 consists of 14 residues. V lost 5 bases and J lost 4, with 9 bases in between. The germline V gene has CDR1 MNHEY and CDR2 SVGAGI. This CDR3 reads CASSRGEYNSPLHF. As DNA, the CDR3 is TGTGCCAGCAGTCGGGGCGAGTATAATTCACCCCTCCACTTT.

This clone occurred a few times. The rearrangement uses TRBV4-3 and TRBJ2-3; D possibly uses TRBD1 or TRBD2 (7 bases each). With 0 bases removed from V and 4 bases from J, the gap between germline ends came to 20 bases. Germline V CDR1 and CDR2: LGHNA, YSLEER. CDR3 size: 18 residues. CDR3 coding DNA: TGCGCCAGCAGCCAAGATCCCCAGGGGGGGAGAGGCGCAGATACGCAGTATTTT. The encoded protein is CASSQDPQGGRGADTQYF.

The chain carries TRBV5-1 and TRBJ2-3, with D tentatively TRBD1 (6 bases). In germline, CDR1 is SGHRS, CDR2 YFSETQ. V shed 5 bases and J shed 4 bases, with 17 bases lying between them. There are 15 residues in the CDR3. CDR3 sequence (DNA): TGCGCCAGCAGTACTAGTGGGGGCTGGGCAGATACGCAGTATTTT. This codes for CASSTSGGWADTQYF.

The chain combines TRBV28 with TRBJ1-5, with 8 bases that match TRBD1. The CDR3 has 14 amino acids. Germline CDR1 MDHEN, CDR2 SYDVKM. Germline trimming cut 6 bases from V and 2 bases from J; bases unmatched to any gene: 3. The CDR3 DNA reads TGTGCCAGCAGCCTGGGACAGGGCAATCAGCCCCAGCATTTT. Its protein product is CASSLGQGNQPQHF.

CDR3 sequence (DNA): TGTGCCAGCAGCTCGTCGACAGGGAAGGAAAAACTGTTTTTT. This codes for CASSSSTGKEKLFF. The J gene is TRBJ1-4, the V gene TRBV7-8; 7 bases match TRBD1. Germline CDR1 reads SGHVS; CDR2 reads FQNEAQ. V gave up 4 bases and J gave up 8 bases; unmatched junction bases: 7. This CDR3 spans 14 amino acids.

V gene TRBV28 combines with J gene TRBJ2-1; possibly TRBD1 for D (6 bases). In germline, CDR1 is MDHEN, CDR2 SYDVKM. V lost 9 bases and J 4 bases, leaving 19 bases between the germline ends. The CDR3 contains 15 residues. CDR3 nucleotides: TGTGCCAGTAGAGAGGACAGCGCCTCATACAATGAGCAGTTCTTC. Translating gives CASREDSASYNEQFF.

This chain connects TRBV9 to TRBJ1-4; D gene ambiguous. The CDR3 runs to 13 residues. CDR1 and CDR2 (germline): SGDLS, YYNGEE. Trimming left V 0 bases short and J 3 bases short, with 3 bases between. CDR3 protein: CASSVGPNEKLFF. The CDR3 DNA reads TGTGCCAGCAGCGTAGGCCCTAATGAAAAACTGTTTTTT. Supplemented by reference TRBV9 and TRBJ1-4, the full variable domain reads DSGVTQTPKHLITATGQRVTLRCSPRSGDLSVYWYQQSLDQGLQFLIQYYNGEERAKGNILERFSAQQFPDLHSELNLSSLELGDSALYFCASSVGPNEKLFFGSGTQLSVL.

V gene TRBV11-2 combines with J gene TRBJ1-1; no reliable D call. The CDR3 runs to 15 residues. Germline V lookup: CDR1 SGHAT, CDR2 FQNNGV. The chain's CDR3 is CVGIIIGESSTEAFF. CDR3 nucleotide sequence: TGTGTCGGCATTATAATCGGGGAGAGTAGCACTGAAGCTTTCTTT.

The V and J genes are TRBV6-1 and TRBJ2-7; tentative D call: TRBD2 (7 bases). CDR1 is MNHNS and CDR2 is SASEGT in the germline V gene. The length of the CDR3 is 15 residues. The ends were cut back, 2 bases at V and 7 bases at J, with 18 bases in the middle. DNA of the CDR3: TGTGCCAGCAGTGAAAGTCTAGGGGGGGCCGGGGAGCAGTACGTC. It encodes CASSESLGGAGEQYV.

This sequence joins TRBV2 and TRBJ1-6; D not resolved. The CDR3 contains 11 residues. V dropped 5 bases and J dropped 13 bases, with 9 bases sitting between them. From germline, CDR1 is SNHLY and CDR2 FYNNEI. The CDR3: CASSLARPLHF. The CDR3, as DNA: TGTGCCAGCAGTCTGGCTAGGCCCCTCCACTTT.

The rearrangement links TRBV5-5 to TRBJ2-7, with 11 bases fitting TRBD2. The CDR3 length is 17 residues. Germline CDR1 is SGHKS and CDR2 is YYEKEE (reference sequence). V lost 4 bases and J lost 2; bases outside the gene matches: 11. CDR3 bases: TGTGCCAGCAGCCCAGGGACTAGCGGCCTCGCCCCCTACGAGCAGTACTTC. Translated, it gives CASSPGTSGLAPYEQYF.

This chain joins TRBV4-1 and TRBJ2-5; TRBD1 is a possible D gene (5 bases). V dropped 1 base and J dropped 11 bases, with 14 bases sitting between them. CDR1 is MGHRA and CDR2 is YSYEKL in the germline V gene. This CDR3 has 13 amino acids. The CDR3 DNA sequence: TGCGCCAGCAGCCAAGTCGAAGGGGTAGAGCAGTACTTC. Amino acid sequence: CASSQVEGVEQYF.

This clone came up once. The rearrangement joins TRBV2 to TRBJ2-1; TRBD1 matches at 9 bases. The CDR3 runs to 20 residues. V dropped 6 bases and J dropped 0; count of bases not matched to a gene: 18. Per the germline V gene, CDR1 is SNHLY and CDR2 is FYNNEI. CDR3 in DNA: TGTGCCAGCAGGGAATCCCCGGGACAGGGTGTCTTCTTCTCCTACAATGAGCAGTTCTTC. Amino acids: CASRESPGQGVFFSYNEQFF.

This clone was counted only a few times. The rearrangement links TRBV28 to TRBJ2-2; D uncertain. V was pared by 2 bases and J by 5 bases, with 3 bases between. CDR3 size: 12 residues. The V gene's germline CDR1 is MDHEN and CDR2 SYDVKM. In DNA form, the CDR3 reads TGTGCCAGCAGTTTAGAGACCGGGGAGCTGTTTTTT. It is translated as CASSLETGELFF.

There are a few counts of this clone. The V gene is TRBV6-5, the J gene TRBJ2-5; weak D call: TRBD1 (6 bases). The CDR3 has 12 residues. The germline CDR1 and CDR2 sequences are MNHEY and SVGAGI. V was pared by 6 bases and J by 5 bases, with 10 bases between. CDR3 in DNA: TGTGCCAGCAGGCAGGGGCACGAGACCCAGTACTTC. Translation gives CASRQGHETQYF.